The 18 T cell receptor beta chains listed next were all sequenced from one sample in a study of T cell changes during pregnancy in multiple sclerosis. Some clones are missing from TCRdb's copy, which holds only in-frame ones; the method was immunoSEQ multiplex PCR. The data show about 87,000 clones, about 94% seen once. Sequenced here: peripheral blood, sampled in the third trimester of pregnancy. Source of these receptors: a female donor in good health, enrolled as a control in a pregnancy study.

V is TRBV28 and J is TRBJ2-7, with 12 bases that match TRBD2. The CDR3 consists of 14 residues. In germline, CDR1 is MDHEN, CDR2 SYDVKM. V lost 5 bases to trimming and J lost 1 base; unmatched junction nucleotides: 0. Written as DNA, the CDR3 is TGTGCCAGCAGTGGGACTAGCGGGTCCTACGAGCAGTACTTC. Its translation is CASSGTSGSYEQYF.

This chain uses TRBV28 with TRBJ2-1; a weak D match, TRBD2 (6 bases). The length of the CDR3 is 12 residues. V dropped 5 bases and J dropped 11 bases, with 13 bases sitting between them. Germline V gene data show CDR1 as MDHEN and CDR2 as SYDVKM. CDR3 amino acids: CASSDSSGQQFF. The CDR3 DNA is TGTGCCAGCAGTGACAGCAGCGGGCAGCAGTTCTTC.

V usage is TRBV11-2 and J usage is TRBJ2-1, with 9 bases fitting TRBD2. The junction had 8 bases not matched to a gene; V was cut back by 0 bases and J by 8 bases. This CDR3 contains 16 residues. The germline CDR1 and CDR2 sequences are SGHAT and FQNNGV. This CDR3 is CASSLDRREGLDEQFF. DNA of the CDR3: TGTGCCAGCAGCTTAGATCGGCGGGAGGGCCTAGATGAGCAGTTCTTC.

The V call is TRBV4-1, the J call TRBJ2-2; weak D call: TRBD2 (6 bases). In germline, CDR1 is MGHRA, CDR2 YSYEKL. Trimming pared 4 bases from V and 3 bases from J, leaving 18 bases between. This CDR3 has 17 residues. CDR3 bases: TGCGCCAGCAGCCCCCACCGTTCGGTAGCGGACACCGGGGAGCTGTTTTTT. Translating it yields CASSPHRSVADTGELFF.

The V gene is TRBV6-6, the J gene TRBJ2-3; TRBD1 might be the D (5 bases). Trimming took off 9 bases at V and 5 bases at J, with 18 bases between the two ends. The CDR3 is 14 amino acids. From germline, CDR1 is MNHNY and CDR2 SVGAGI (reference sequence). The chain's CDR3 is CASGAATSIDTQYF. The CDR3 region has the DNA TGTGCCAGTGGGGCAGCCACTTCCATAGATACGCAGTATTTT.

The CDR3 DNA follows: TGTGCCAGCAGGGCGGAGGGGGCAGGGACTGAAGCTTTCTTT. It specifies CASRAEGAGTEAFF. The chain combines TRBV2 with TRBJ1-1; 7 bases align to TRBD1. The CDR3 is 14 amino acids. CDR1 and CDR2 (germline): SNHLY, FYNNEI. The trim removed 6 bases at V and 5 bases at J, leaving 9 bases unmatched. The entire variable domain, with the rest obtained from reference TRBV2 and TRBJ1-1, is as follows: EPEVTQTPSHQVTQMGQEVILRCVPISNHLYFYWYRQILGQKVEFLVSFYNNEISEKSEIFDDQFSVERPDGSNFTLKIRSTKLEDSAMYFCASRAEGAGTEAFFGQGTRLTVV.

Only a few counts were recorded for this clone. This chain uses TRBV19 with TRBJ1-1; no definite D call. V lost 5 bases to trimming and J lost 0 bases, with 7 bases between them. Germline values: CDR1 LNHDA, CDR2 SQIVND (reference sequence). This CDR3 spans 13 amino acids. In DNA, the CDR3 is TGTGCCAGTAGTCCCGTTGTGAACACTGAAGCTTTCTTT. Amino acid sequence: CASSPVVNTEAFF. The full variable domain, its missing parts supplied by reference TRBV19 and TRBJ1-1, is DGGITQSPKYLFRKEGQNVTLSCEQNLNHDAMYWYRQDPGQGLRLIYYSQIVNDFQKGDIAEGYSVSREKKESFPLTVTSAQKNPTAFYLCASSPVVNTEAFFGQGTRLTVV.

The chain joins TRBV5-4 to TRBJ2-7; TRBD2 agrees at 8 bases. CDR1 is SGHNT and CDR2 is YYREEE in the germline V gene (reference sequence). The CDR3 has 16 amino acids. Trimming cost V 2 bases and J 6 bases; bases outside gene matches: 13. The CDR3 bases are TGTGCCAGCAGCTTCCCCGGGACTAGTTTTCTGGTCGAGCAGTACTTC. Protein: CASSFPGTSFLVEQYF.

J is TRBJ2-1 and V is TRBV28; possible D gene TRBD2, 7 bases. The germline V gene has CDR1 MDHEN and CDR2 SYDVKM. The CDR3 runs to 14 residues. V lost 8 bases, J lost 8 bases, and 19 bases lay in between. The DNA of the CDR3 is TGTGCCAGCGCCAGGGGAGGGCCTGGGGATGAGCAGTTCTTC. It translates to CASARGGPGDEQFF.

The chain joins TRBV7-9 to TRBJ1-3; D uncertain. Germline CDR1 SEHNR, CDR2 FQNEAQ (reference sequence). The V end was cut by 3 bases, the J end by 5 bases, with 5 bases between. The CDR3 is 12 amino acids. CDR3 coding DNA: TGTGCCAGCAGCTTTCAGAGAAACACCATATATTTT. This translates into CASSFQRNTIYF.

Of note for this clone: Other DNA variants within this sample encode the same CDR3. The rearrangement links TRBV6-5 to TRBJ2-7; 10 bases map to TRBD2. Germline V gene sequence: CDR1 MNHEY, CDR2 SVGAGI. The CDR3 runs 15 residues. After removal of 0 bases from V and 4 bases from J, the junction contained 3 bases not matched to a gene. Here the CDR3 reads CASSYSTSGPYEQYF. The DNA of the CDR3 is TGTGCCAGCAGTTACTCGACTAGCGGGCCATACGAGCAGTACTTC.

The J gene is TRBJ1-2, the V gene TRBV5-1; TRBD1 agrees at 7 bases. J gave up 3 bases and V 0 bases, and 14 bases lay outside the gene matches. CDR1 is SGHRS and CDR2 is YFSETQ in the germline V gene. The CDR3 has 18 amino acids. CDR3 in DNA: TGCGCCAGCAGCTTGGTCGGGGACAGTTTGCCCACCGACTATGGCTACACCTTC. This sequence encodes CASSLVGDSLPTDYGYTF.

The V and J genes are TRBV4-2 and TRBJ2-2; D remains unclear. Germline V gene sequence: CDR1 LGHNA, CDR2 YNFKEQ. This CDR3 is built from 13 residues. V lost 4 bases to trimming and J lost 3 bases, with 6 bases between them. CDR3 sequence reads: CASSPRYTGELFF. CDR3 DNA: TGTGCCAGCAGCCCGCGATACACCGGGGAGCTGTTTTTT.

V gene TRBV5-1 combines with J gene TRBJ2-5; 7 nucleotides match TRBD2. V gave up 3 bases and J gave up 0 bases; unmatched junction bases: 5. This CDR3 contains 15 residues. Germline CDR1 reads SGHRS; CDR2 reads YFSETQ. The CDR3 nucleotides are TGCGCCAGCAGCTCACTAACTAGCGACCAAGAGACCCAGTACTTC. Its protein is CASSSLTSDQETQYF. The full variable domain, its missing parts supplied by reference TRBV5-1 and TRBJ2-5, is KAGVTQTPRYLIKTRGQQVTLSCSPISGHRSVSWYQQTPGQGLQFLFEYFSETQRNKGNFPGRFSGRQFSNSRSEMNVSTLELGDSALYLCASSSLTSDQETQYFGPGTRLLVL.

This chain uses TRBV16 with TRBJ1-5; D is ambiguous. The CDR3 runs 16 residues. With 4 bases removed from V and 0 bases from J, the gap between germline ends came to 13 bases. CDR1 KGHSY and CDR2 FQNENV come from the germline V gene. The CDR3 nucleotides are TGTGCCAGCAGCCCCCCGGAGGTATATAGCAATCAGCCCCAGCATTTT. Its protein is CASSPPEVYSNQPQHF.

V is TRBV6-6 and J is TRBJ1-1, with a possible D match to TRBD1 (5 bases). CDR1 is MNHNY, CDR2 SVGAGI, per germline (reference sequence). Trimming removed 1 base at V and 5 bases at J, with 14 bases between. The CDR3 spans 15 residues. DNA of the CDR3: TGTGCCAGCAGTTACTGGGGGGGTTCAGGGACTGAAGCTTTCTTT. Translated, it gives CASSYWGGSGTEAFF.

This clone appeared once. The genes are TRBV11-2 and TRBJ2-1, with TRBD2 identical over 12 bases. CDR3 length: 18 amino acids. Germline trimming cut 4 bases from V and 3 bases from J; bases unmatched to any gene: 10. Germline V gives CDR1 SGHAT, CDR2 FQNNGV. Here the CDR3 DNA reads TGTGCCAGCAGCTCCTGGCCCCGGACTAGCGGGATCTACAATGAGCAGTTCTTC. This codes for CASSSWPRTSGIYNEQFF.

The rearrangement joins TRBV4-2 to TRBJ2-1; TRBD2 is a possible D gene (7 bases). Germline V gene data show CDR1 as LGHNA and CDR2 as YNFKEQ. Trimming removed 5 bases from V and 0 bases from J, with 14 bases in between. There are 16 residues in the CDR3. CDR3 DNA sequence: TGTGCCAGCAGCTTTAGGGGGGGGGACTCCTACAATGAGCAGTTCTTC. Translated: CASSFRGGDSYNEQFF.